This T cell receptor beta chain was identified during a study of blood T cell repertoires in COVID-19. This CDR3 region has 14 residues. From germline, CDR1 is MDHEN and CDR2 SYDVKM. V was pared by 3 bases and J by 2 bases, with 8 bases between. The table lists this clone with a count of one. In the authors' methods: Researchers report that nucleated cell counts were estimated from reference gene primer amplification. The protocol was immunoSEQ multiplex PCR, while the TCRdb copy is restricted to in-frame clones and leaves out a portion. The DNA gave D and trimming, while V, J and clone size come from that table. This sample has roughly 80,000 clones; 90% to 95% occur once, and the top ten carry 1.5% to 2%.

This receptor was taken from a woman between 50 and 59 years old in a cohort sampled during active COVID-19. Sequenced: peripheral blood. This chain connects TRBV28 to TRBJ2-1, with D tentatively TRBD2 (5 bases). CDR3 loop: CASSLLAPYNEQFF. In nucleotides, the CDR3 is TGTGCCAGCAGTTTGCTAGCCCCCTACAATGAGCAGTTCTTC.